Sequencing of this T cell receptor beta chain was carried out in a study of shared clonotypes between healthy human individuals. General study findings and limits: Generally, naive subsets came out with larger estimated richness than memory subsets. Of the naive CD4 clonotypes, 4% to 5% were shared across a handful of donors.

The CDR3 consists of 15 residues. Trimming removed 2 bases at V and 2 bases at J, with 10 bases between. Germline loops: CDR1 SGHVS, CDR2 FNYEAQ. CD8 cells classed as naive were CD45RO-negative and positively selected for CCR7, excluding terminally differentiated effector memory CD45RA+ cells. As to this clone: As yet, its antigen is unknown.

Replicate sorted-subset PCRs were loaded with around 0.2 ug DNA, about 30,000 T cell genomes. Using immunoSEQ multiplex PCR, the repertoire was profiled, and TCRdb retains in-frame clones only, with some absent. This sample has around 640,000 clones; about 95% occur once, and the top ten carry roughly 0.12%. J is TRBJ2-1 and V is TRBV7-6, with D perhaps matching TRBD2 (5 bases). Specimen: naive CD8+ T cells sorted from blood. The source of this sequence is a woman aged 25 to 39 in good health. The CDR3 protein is CASSLRGGAYNEQFF. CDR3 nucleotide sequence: TGTGCCAGCAGCTTACGAGGAGGCGCCTACAATGAGCAGTTCTTC. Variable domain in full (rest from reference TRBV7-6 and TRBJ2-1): GAGVSQSPRYKVTKRGQDVALRCDPISGHVSLYWYRQALGQGPEFLTYFNYEAQQDKSGLPNDRFSAERPEGSISTLTIQRTEQRDSAMYRCASSLRGGAYNEQFFGPGTRLTVL.